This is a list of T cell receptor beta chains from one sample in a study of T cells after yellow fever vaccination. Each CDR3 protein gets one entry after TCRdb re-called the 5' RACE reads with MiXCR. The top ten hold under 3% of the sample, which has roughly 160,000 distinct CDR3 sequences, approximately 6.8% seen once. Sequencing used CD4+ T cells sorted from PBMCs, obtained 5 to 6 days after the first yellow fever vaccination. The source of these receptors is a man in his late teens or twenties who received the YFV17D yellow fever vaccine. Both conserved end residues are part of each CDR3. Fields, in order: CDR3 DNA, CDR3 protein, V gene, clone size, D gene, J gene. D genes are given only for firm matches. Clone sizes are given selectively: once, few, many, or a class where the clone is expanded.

cdr3_nt: TGTGCCAGCAGCCAGTGGGGACAGGGTTCCTACGAGCAGTACTTC
cdr3_aa: CASSQWGQGSYEQYF
v_call: TRBV3-1
clone_size: many
d_call: TRBD1
j_call: TRBJ2-7

cdr3_nt: TGTGCCAGCAGCTTTTGGACTAGCGGCCAAGAGACCCAGTACTTC
cdr3_aa: CASSFWTSGQETQYF
v_call: TRBV7-9
clone_size: few
d_call: TRBD2
j_call: TRBJ2-5

cdr3_nt: TGCGCCAGCAGCTACCGACTAGCCCCCCGCGAGCAGTTCTTC
cdr3_aa: CASSYRLAPREQFF
v_call: TRBV4-3
clone_size: many
d_call: TRBD2
j_call: TRBJ2-1

cdr3_nt: TGTGCCAGCAGAACCTCCGGGACAGGGGGCGCGGGCTACACCTTC
cdr3_aa: CASRTSGTGGAGYTF
v_call: TRBV11-2
clone_size: .
d_call: TRBD1
j_call: TRBJ1-2

cdr3_nt: TGCAGCGTTGGGGCCGGGCCCTACGAGCAGTACTTC
cdr3_aa: CSVGAGPYEQYF
v_call: TRBV29-1
clone_size: many
d_call: .
j_call: TRBJ2-7

cdr3_nt: TGTGCCAGCAGCCCAAGCGTCTTAGATACGCAGTATTTT
cdr3_aa: CASSPSVLDTQYF
v_call: TRBV7-2
clone_size: .
d_call: .
j_call: TRBJ2-3

cdr3_nt: TGTGCCAGCGCTAGGGTTGGGGGACAGGGCTACACCTTC
cdr3_aa: CASARVGGQGYTF
v_call: TRBV7-9
clone_size: few
d_call: TRBD1
j_call: TRBJ1-2

cdr3_nt: TGTGCCAGCAGGTCCCGGGACAGAGACCAAGAGACCCAGTACTTC
cdr3_aa: CASRSRDRDQETQYF
v_call: TRBV6-1
clone_size: .
d_call: TRBD1
j_call: TRBJ2-5

cdr3_nt: TGTGCCAGCAGCCAAGCGTTTGGACAGGTATACGAGCAGTACTTC
cdr3_aa: CASSQAFGQVYEQYF
v_call: TRBV4-2
clone_size: few
d_call: TRBD1
j_call: TRBJ2-7

cdr3_nt: TGTGCCAGCCGTCTCGGACAGGGAAGAGGCGAGCAGTACTTC
cdr3_aa: CASRLGQGRGEQYF
v_call: TRBV6-2/TRBV6-3
clone_size: many
d_call: TRBD1
j_call: TRBJ2-7

cdr3_nt: TGCAGTGCTAGAGATCAGGGACAGGGGACCTACGAGCAGTACTTC
cdr3_aa: CSARDQGQGTYEQYF
v_call: TRBV20-1
clone_size: many
d_call: TRBD1
j_call: TRBJ2-7

cdr3_nt: TGTGCCAGCAGCCACAGGGATACTGAAGCTTTCTTT
cdr3_aa: CASSHRDTEAFF
v_call: TRBV5-4
clone_size: .
d_call: .
j_call: TRBJ1-1

cdr3_nt: TGCGCCAGCTCCCGTCGGGGTATCCGAGAGACCCAGTACTTC
cdr3_aa: CASSRRGIRETQYF
v_call: TRBV5-1
clone_size: few
d_call: .
j_call: TRBJ2-5

cdr3_nt: TGTGCCAGCAAGCGGGGGGGGGATACGCAGTATTTT
cdr3_aa: CASKRGGDTQYF
v_call: TRBV2
clone_size: .
d_call: TRBD2
j_call: TRBJ2-3

cdr3_nt: TGCGCCAGCAGCCAAGATAGATGGGGTTCACCCCTCCACTTT
cdr3_aa: CASSQDRWGSPLHF
v_call: TRBV4-3
clone_size: many
d_call: .
j_call: TRBJ1-6

cdr3_nt: TGTGCCAGCAGCCAAAGGGTGACTGAAGCTTTCTTT
cdr3_aa: CASSQRVTEAFF
v_call: TRBV3-1
clone_size: few
d_call: .
j_call: TRBJ1-1

cdr3_nt: TGTGCCAGCAGTGAAGGTGGGACGGAAGAGACCCAGTACTTC
cdr3_aa: CASSEGGTEETQYF
v_call: TRBV25-1
clone_size: few
d_call: .
j_call: TRBJ2-5

cdr3_nt: TGTGCCAGCAGAGTCCCCTATCAGCCCCAGCATTTT
cdr3_aa: CASRVPYQPQHF
v_call: TRBV6-2/TRBV6-3
clone_size: many
d_call: .
j_call: TRBJ1-5

cdr3_nt: TGCGCCAGCAGCCAAGAATTGGTGAGAGGCTATGGCTACACCTTC
cdr3_aa: CASSQELVRGYGYTF
v_call: TRBV4-3
clone_size: few
d_call: .
j_call: TRBJ1-2

cdr3_nt: TGCAGCGTGGTCAGGTACCAAGAGACCCAGTACTTC
cdr3_aa: CSVVRYQETQYF
v_call: TRBV29-1
clone_size: many
d_call: .
j_call: TRBJ2-5

cdr3_nt: TGTGCCACCATCTCGGGTCGGGGGGTCTACGAGCAGTACTTC
cdr3_aa: CATISGRGVYEQYF
v_call: TRBV2
clone_size: many
d_call: TRBD2
j_call: TRBJ2-7

cdr3_nt: TGTGCCAGCAGTTACGGGGGGTTGAACACTGAAGCTTTCTTT
cdr3_aa: CASSYGGLNTEAFF
v_call: TRBV6-5
clone_size: many
d_call: .
j_call: TRBJ1-1

cdr3_nt: TGTGCCAGTAGTATTTACGGGGGCCCCGAGCAGTTCTTC
cdr3_aa: CASSIYGGPEQFF
v_call: TRBV19
clone_size: many
d_call: .
j_call: TRBJ2-1

cdr3_nt: TGTGCCAGCAGCCCACTAGCGGGGGGGGGCACAGATACGCAGTATTTT
cdr3_aa: CASSPLAGGGTDTQYF
v_call: TRBV27
clone_size: few
d_call: TRBD2
j_call: TRBJ2-3

cdr3_nt: TGTGCCAGCACCCCCGGGCGCGGCACCGGGGAGCTGTTTTTT
cdr3_aa: CASTPGRGTGELFF
v_call: TRBV2
clone_size: many
d_call: .
j_call: TRBJ2-2

cdr3_nt: TGTGCCAGGTGGCGACAGGGCAGACTATATGGCTACACCTTC
cdr3_aa: CARWRQGRLYGYTF
v_call: TRBV6-1
clone_size: many
d_call: TRBD1
j_call: TRBJ1-2

cdr3_nt: TGTGCCAGCAGCCCCAGGACAGGGATAGAGACCCAGTACTTC
cdr3_aa: CASSPRTGIETQYF
v_call: TRBV12-3/TRBV12-4
clone_size: few
d_call: TRBD1
j_call: TRBJ2-5

cdr3_nt: TGTGCCAGCAGCTTTCCGGACAGGGGGCCAGATACGCAGTATTTT
cdr3_aa: CASSFPDRGPDTQYF
v_call: TRBV5-4
clone_size: many
d_call: TRBD1
j_call: TRBJ2-3

cdr3_nt: TGCAGTGCCGGTTCGTCCGGGCCTGGCGGCAATTCACCCCTCCACTTT
cdr3_aa: CSAGSSGPGGNSPLHF
v_call: TRBV20-1
clone_size: .
d_call: .
j_call: TRBJ1-6

cdr3_nt: TGTGCCAGCAGTGAGCCTTTGGGGGGGGGCGGCTACAATGAGCAGTTCTTC
cdr3_aa: CASSEPLGGGGYNEQFF
v_call: TRBV25-1
clone_size: many
d_call: .
j_call: TRBJ2-1

cdr3_nt: TGTGCCACCAGTGATCGACAGGGTCTGGCTGAGCAGTTCTTC
cdr3_aa: CATSDRQGLAEQFF
v_call: TRBV24-1
clone_size: .
d_call: TRBD1
j_call: TRBJ2-1

cdr3_nt: TGTGCCAGCAGCTTAGCAGGGAAAGAGACCCAGTACTTC
cdr3_aa: CASSLAGKETQYF
v_call: TRBV7-2
clone_size: .
d_call: .
j_call: TRBJ2-5

cdr3_nt: TGTGCCAGCAGCTCCTACGGACAGGGCCACAATGAGCAGTTCTTC
cdr3_aa: CASSSYGQGHNEQFF
v_call: TRBV6-5
clone_size: many
d_call: TRBD1
j_call: TRBJ2-1

cdr3_nt: TGCAGTGCTATCAATAGGGCAGATACGCAGTATTTT
cdr3_aa: CSAINRADTQYF
v_call: TRBV20-1
clone_size: many
d_call: .
j_call: TRBJ2-3

cdr3_nt: TGTGCCAGCAGTTTTTGGGTCAGCTCTGGGGCCAACGTCCTGACTTTC
cdr3_aa: CASSFWVSSGANVLTF
v_call: TRBV27
clone_size: .
d_call: .
j_call: TRBJ2-6

cdr3_nt: TGTGCCAGCAGCTTGGAACAGTATAGCACAGATACGCAGTATTTT
cdr3_aa: CASSLEQYSTDTQYF
v_call: TRBV5-6
clone_size: many
d_call: .
j_call: TRBJ2-3

cdr3_nt: TGTGCCAGCAGCTTAGTTGGGACGGAGACCCAGTACTTC
cdr3_aa: CASSLVGTETQYF
v_call: TRBV7-9
clone_size: medium-sized
d_call: .
j_call: TRBJ2-5

cdr3_nt: TGTGCCAGCAGGTTGGACAGGGTAGATAATTCACCCCTCCACTTT
cdr3_aa: CASRLDRVDNSPLHF
v_call: TRBV12-3/TRBV12-4
clone_size: many
d_call: TRBD1
j_call: TRBJ1-6

cdr3_nt: TGCGCCAGCAGATTAGACAGGGTGGATTACGAGCAGTACTTC
cdr3_aa: CASRLDRVDYEQYF
v_call: TRBV5-1
clone_size: .
d_call: TRBD1
j_call: TRBJ2-7

cdr3_nt: TGTGCCAGTAGTATGAGATTCGGGGGGTTTAAGAGGGACGAGCAGTACTTC
cdr3_aa: CASSMRFGGFKRDEQYF
v_call: TRBV19
clone_size: .
d_call: TRBD2
j_call: TRBJ2-7

cdr3_nt: TGTGCCATCAGTGAGTCTTTAGGGGGGCAGTATTTT
cdr3_aa: CAISESLGGQYF
v_call: TRBV10-3
clone_size: few
d_call: .
j_call: TRBJ2-3

cdr3_nt: TGCAGTGCTACCGGGACAGGGGGCAACATTCAGTACTTC
cdr3_aa: CSATGTGGNIQYF
v_call: TRBV20-1
clone_size: few
d_call: TRBD1
j_call: TRBJ2-4

cdr3_nt: TGTGCCAGCAGCCAAGATGGAACCGGGACTCTTACGTTCTACGAGCAGTACTTC
cdr3_aa: CASSQDGTGTLTFYEQYF
v_call: TRBV4-2
clone_size: many
d_call: .
j_call: TRBJ2-7

cdr3_nt: TGTGCCAGCAGCTTATACAGGGGAAGTAAGAATGAGCAGTTCTTC
cdr3_aa: CASSLYRGSKNEQFF
v_call: TRBV7-2
clone_size: few
d_call: TRBD1
j_call: TRBJ2-1

cdr3_nt: TGTGCCACCAGCAGAACCGTGGGACAGGGTAACACTGAAGCTTTCTTT
cdr3_aa: CATSRTVGQGNTEAFF
v_call: TRBV15
clone_size: many
d_call: TRBD1
j_call: TRBJ1-1

cdr3_nt: TGCGCCAGCAGCGCCCGGAACACGAACAGTGGGGCCAACGTCCTGACTTTC
cdr3_aa: CASSARNTNSGANVLTF
v_call: TRBV5-1
clone_size: .
d_call: .
j_call: TRBJ2-6

cdr3_nt: TGTGCTAGCAGCTGGGATTTATCCCAAGAGACCCAGTACTTC
cdr3_aa: CASSWDLSQETQYF
v_call: TRBV7-7
clone_size: few
d_call: .
j_call: TRBJ2-5

cdr3_nt: TGTGCCAGCAGACTCGGACAGGAAGATCAGCCCCAGCATTTT
cdr3_aa: CASRLGQEDQPQHF
v_call: TRBV12-3/TRBV12-4
clone_size: many
d_call: TRBD1
j_call: TRBJ1-5

cdr3_nt: TGTGCCAGCAGCTATGGACAGGCTGAAAAACTGTTTTTT
cdr3_aa: CASSYGQAEKLFF
v_call: TRBV12-3/TRBV12-4
clone_size: many
d_call: TRBD1
j_call: TRBJ1-4

cdr3_nt: TGTGCCAGCAGCTTCAGAGGCTCAGGGGGCAAAAACATTCAGTACTTC
cdr3_aa: CASSFRGSGGKNIQYF
v_call: TRBV7-2
clone_size: many
d_call: TRBD1
j_call: TRBJ2-4

cdr3_nt: TGCGCCAGCAGCCCGGAGGGGGCGCCAGATACGCAGTATTTT
cdr3_aa: CASSPEGAPDTQYF
v_call: TRBV5-1
clone_size: many
d_call: .
j_call: TRBJ2-3

cdr3_nt: TGTGCCAGCAGCCGGGTGTATAATTCACCCCTCCACTTT
cdr3_aa: CASSRVYNSPLHF
v_call: TRBV3-1
clone_size: few
d_call: .
j_call: TRBJ1-6

cdr3_nt: TGTGCCAGCAGTGGGGTTAGCACCGGGGAGCTGTTTTTT
cdr3_aa: CASSGVSTGELFF
v_call: TRBV2
clone_size: many
d_call: .
j_call: TRBJ2-2

cdr3_nt: TGTGCCAGCAGCGTAGTCCCGGCCGGGGAGCTGTTTTTT
cdr3_aa: CASSVVPAGELFF
v_call: TRBV9
clone_size: .
d_call: .
j_call: TRBJ2-2

cdr3_nt: TGTGCCAGCAGTGAACAGGGGGCCTGCGATACGCAGTATTTT
cdr3_aa: CASSEQGACDTQYF
v_call: TRBV2
clone_size: .
d_call: TRBD1
j_call: TRBJ2-3

cdr3_nt: TGTGCCAGCAGCTTAAATTCAGCCTCTGGGGCCAACGTCCTGACTTTC
cdr3_aa: CASSLNSASGANVLTF
v_call: TRBV7-2
clone_size: .
d_call: .
j_call: TRBJ2-6